This T cell receptor beta chain was obtained from a study of shared clonotypes between healthy human individuals. Study-wide context: Contributing individuals were a couple of females and a few males aged 18 to 49. The study's findings and limits: In this cohort, only blood was sampled, and tissue repertoires likely differ. Few donors limited the genetic and exposure-history diversity represented.

Deep-level assay runs were performed. TCRdb's table, derived via immunoSEQ multiplex PCR, lists solely in-frame clones and lacks some. In the table there are about 480,000 clones, over 75% of which are singletons. Comments on this clone: Its antigen remains unidentified.

The receptor was isolated from a woman between 40 and 55 years old in good health. Some clones in this sample may be carry-over from other donors' samples. Sequencing was done on a sample of PBMCs.

The CDR3 reads CASSLDTSYEQYF. The CDR3 DNA sequence: TGTGCCAGCAGCTTGGACACCTCCTACGAGCAGTACTTC. This chain links TRBV7-9 with TRBJ2-7, with a possible D match to TRBD1 (5 bases). This CDR3 region has 13 residues. Between the trimmed V and J ends, which lost 3 bases and 0 bases, there was a span of 6 bases. CDR1 is SEHNR and CDR2 is FQNEAQ in the germline V gene (reference sequence).